These 32 T cell receptor beta chains share one sample of origin, sequenced in a study of T-cell reconstitution after alpha-beta-depleted transplantation in children. Preparation of the TCRbeta library involved a method that used unique molecular identifiers. TCRdb used MiXCR to reprocess the PCR reads, holding one entry per CDR3 protein. The table includes hundreds of thousands of distinct CDR3 sequences, roughly 13% detected once. Sample: PBMCs, mostly from graft donor cells, taken 360 days after TCRalphabeta/CD19-depleted stem cell transplant. Receptor source: a male patient younger than 18 who had a stem cell transplant for acute myeloid leukemia, so the T cells may come from the graft donor.

The gene calls are TRBV23-1 and TRBJ2-1; the D call may be TRBD1 or TRBD2 (5 bases each). TRBV23-1 is labeled an ORF, and its function is uncertain. Trimming took 9 bases from V and 5 from J, leaving 14 bases between them. This CDR3 has 13 residues. CDR3 protein: CARGTGTDNEQFF. In DNA form, the CDR3 reads TGCGCCAGGGGAACCGGGACCGACAATGAGCAGTTCTTC.

This clonotype was recorded a few times. The gene calls are TRBV11-2 and TRBJ2-5; TRBD1 matches at 9 bases. CDR1 SGHAT and CDR2 FQNNGV come from the germline V gene. This CDR3 is 18 amino acids long. The J segment lost 5 bases and the V segment lost 3 bases, leaving 16 bases of the junction unmatched. The CDR3 is CASSFHLRDRVREETQYF. The CDR3 DNA sequence: TGTGCCAGCAGCTTTCATCTCCGGGACAGGGTTAGGGAGGAGACCCAGTACTTC.

The chain links TRBV5-1 to TRBJ2-1; 7 bases align to TRBD2. The length of the CDR3 is 14 residues. Germline V gives CDR1 SGHRS, CDR2 YFSETQ. V dropped 2 bases and J dropped 5; count of bases not matched to a gene: 4. CDR3 amino acids: CASSLTGRNNEQFF. The CDR3 nucleotides read TGCGCCAGCAGCTTAACCGGGAGGAACAATGAGCAGTTCTTC.

In its sample, this clonotype was seen a few times. This chain uses TRBV5-1 with TRBJ1-3, with a possible D match to TRBD1 (5 bases). The CDR3 loop spans 16 amino acids. The germline CDR1 and CDR2 sequences are SGHRS and YFSETQ. V lost 4 bases to trimming and J lost 4 bases, with 18 bases between them. CDR3 amino acids: CASSTGTPYAGNTIYF. CDR3 nucleotides: TGCGCCAGCAGCACGGGGACGCCCTACGCCGGAAACACCATATATTTT.

J is TRBJ2-7 and V is TRBV25-1, with TRBD2 matching 7 bases. V shed 5 bases and J 7 bases; nucleotides not matched to a gene: 11. The CDR3 loop spans 14 amino acids. Germline CDR1 reads MGHDK; CDR2 reads SYGVNS. The CDR3 bases are TGTGCCAGCAGTCATGGGGGGGTTTTGGCGGAGCAGTACTTC. Its translation is CASSHGGVLAEQYF.

This clonotype was detected many times. The V gene is TRBV29-1, the J gene TRBJ2-7, with D possibly being TRBD2 (5 bases). This CDR3 spans 11 amino acids. Between the trimmed V and J ends, which lost 6 bases and 6 bases, there was a span of 12 bases. Germline values: CDR1 SQVTM, CDR2 ANQGSEA. The CDR3 coding sequence is TGCAGCGTCCTAGCCCCGGGCGAGCAGTACTTC. It is translated as CSVLAPGEQYF.

This clonotype was detected ten times or more. V is TRBV14 and J is TRBJ1-1, with 10 bases identical to TRBD1. Germline CDR1 reads SGHDN; CDR2 reads FVKESK. The CDR3 sequence is 15 residues long. The ends lost 0 bases at V and 5 bases at J; junction bases unmatched: 3. CDR3 nucleotide sequence: TGTGCCAGCAGCCAAGATAGGACAGGGGGAACTGAAGCTTTCTTT. The encoded protein is CASSQDRTGGTEAFF.

This clonotype appeared a few times. The chain carries TRBV11-2 and TRBJ2-5, with D unclear. V dropped 3 bases and J dropped 5 bases, with 10 bases sitting between them. The germline V gene has CDR1 SGHAT and CDR2 FQNNGV. The length of the CDR3 is 13 residues. CDR3 amino acids: CASSFGARETQYF. The CDR3 coding sequence is TGTGCCAGCAGCTTCGGCGCTCGGGAGACCCAGTACTTC. Complete variable domain (other parts from reference TRBV11-2 and TRBJ2-5): EAGVAQSPRYKIIEKRQSVAFWCNPISGHATLYWYQQILGQGPKLLIQFQNNGVVDDSQLPKDRFSAERLKGVDSTLKIQPAKLEDSAVYLCASSFGARETQYFGPGTRLLVL.

This clonotype has more than one count but fewer than ten. The rearrangement joins TRBV28 to TRBJ2-5; D is undetermined. This CDR3 spans 13 amino acids. Per germline, CDR1 MDHEN and CDR2 SYDVKM. Trimming removed 2 bases from V and 5 bases from J, with 9 bases in between. The CDR3: CASSLALWETQYF. Written as DNA, the CDR3 is TGTGCCAGCAGTTTAGCCTTATGGGAGACCCAGTACTTC.

The V and J genes are TRBV30 and TRBJ2-7; D is uncertain. The CDR3 loop spans 12 amino acids. CDR1 and CDR2 (germline): GTSNPN, SVGIG (reference sequence). V was shortened by 0 bases and J by 9 bases, with 12 bases between the two germline ends. CDR3 nucleotide sequence: TGTGCCTGGAGTGTAGGACCCAACGGGCAGTACTTC. Translating it yields CAWSVGPNGQYF.

This clonotype occurred many times. The J gene is TRBJ2-7, the V gene TRBV2; D may correspond to TRBD1 or TRBD2 (5 bases each). This CDR3 spans 15 amino acids. The V end lost 6 bases, the J end lost 0 bases, and 15 bases lay between the germline ends. Germline loops: CDR1 SNHLY, CDR2 FYNNEI. The CDR3 loop reads CASSGRGRDSYEQYF. The CDR3 DNA reads TGTGCCAGCAGCGGACGGGGCAGGGACTCCTACGAGCAGTACTTC.

This clonotype appeared many times. The chain couples TRBV20-1 to TRBJ2-6; D is unclear. From germline, CDR1 is DFQATT and CDR2 SNEGSKA (reference sequence). The CDR3 runs 16 residues. V lost 6 bases and J lost 0, with 15 bases in between. The CDR3 sequence is CSAIQKISSGANVLTF. DNA of the CDR3: TGCAGTGCCATACAGAAGATAAGCTCTGGGGCCAACGTCCTGACTTTC.

This clonotype occurred many times. The V and J genes are TRBV20-1 and TRBJ2-5; D unresolved. Trimming removed 3 bases at V and 5 bases at J, with 4 bases between. The CDR3 length is 10 residues. Germline values: CDR1 DFQATT, CDR2 SNEGSKA (reference sequence). CDR3 sequence reads: CSASWETQYF. The CDR3, as DNA: TGCAGTGCTAGCTGGGAGACCCAGTACTTC.

Ten or more counts support this clonotype. The CDR3 loop is CASSVENRGADTQYF. Here the CDR3 DNA reads TGTGCCAGCAGCGTAGAGAACAGGGGAGCAGATACGCAGTATTTT. The genes are TRBV9 and TRBJ2-3; 7 bases fit TRBD1. Germline values: CDR1 SGDLS, CDR2 YYNGEE. Germline trimming cut 0 bases from V and 4 bases from J; bases unmatched to any gene: 5. This CDR3 region has 15 residues.

This chain links TRBV3-1 with TRBJ2-1; 9 bases are a match to TRBD2. J was trimmed by 3 bases and V by 2 bases; bases with no gene match: 8. The CDR3 consists of 17 residues. Germline V CDR1 and CDR2: LGHDT, YNNKEL (reference sequence). The CDR3 reads CASSQRREGLGYNEQFF. The CDR3 nucleotides read TGTGCCAGCAGCCAAAGGCGGGAGGGCCTCGGCTACAATGAGCAGTTCTTC.

This clonotype has a count of ten or more. The chain carries TRBV7-3 and TRBJ2-3, with D maybe TRBD1 (6 bases). Trimming cost V 2 bases and J 3 bases, with 12 bases left between them. The CDR3 length is 15 residues. Germline assignment: CDR1 SGHTA and CDR2 FQGTGA. The CDR3 coding sequence is TGTGCCAGCAGCTTAGGTCACAGGGTAACAGATACGCAGTATTTT. It codes for CASSLGHRVTDTQYF.

The rearrangement links TRBV5-1 to TRBJ2-2; D not resolved. Germline V gives CDR1 SGHRS, CDR2 YFSETQ. The CDR3 spans 14 residues. With 0 bases removed from V and 4 bases from J, the gap between germline ends came to 7 bases. The CDR3 loop reads CASSLVGFTGELFF. The CDR3 DNA sequence: TGCGCCAGCAGCTTGGTTGGGTTCACCGGGGAGCTGTTTTTT. Complete variable domain (other parts from reference TRBV5-1 and TRBJ2-2): KAGVTQTPRYLIKTRGQQVTLSCSPISGHRSVSWYQQTPGQGLQFLFEYFSETQRNKGNFPGRFSGRQFSNSRSEMNVSTLELGDSALYLCASSLVGFTGELFFGEGSRLTVL.

This clonotype was recorded at least ten times. The rearrangement uses TRBV20-1 and TRBJ2-3; 12 nucleotides match TRBD2. V dropped 5 bases and J dropped 2; count of bases not matched to a gene: 5. Per the germline V gene, CDR1 is DFQATT and CDR2 is SNEGSKA (reference sequence). This CDR3 is built from 15 residues. This chain's CDR3 is CSASGTSGLTDTQYF. CDR3 in DNA: TGCAGTGCTTCCGGGACTAGCGGGCTCACAGATACGCAGTATTTT.

This clonotype was seen more than once but under ten times. The chain employs TRBV5-1 and TRBJ2-1; a weak D match, TRBD2 (6 bases). The V gene lost 0 bases and the J gene lost 14 bases, with 12 bases spanning the gap. Germline V CDR1 and CDR2: SGHRS, YFSETQ. This CDR3 is 12 amino acids long. The CDR3 DNA follows: TGCGCCAGCAGCTTGGTCCGGGAGCAGGAGTTCTTC. Translation: CASSLVREQEFF.

The sample holds a few counts of this clonotype. The chain carries TRBV4-1 and TRBJ2-3; D gene uncertain. The V end was cut by 0 bases, the J end by 2 bases, with 15 bases between. The CDR3 has 17 residues. Germline V gene sequence: CDR1 MGHRA, CDR2 YSYEKL. The CDR3 DNA reads as TGCGCCAGCAGCCAAGAACATGTAGGGCAGCTCACAGATACGCAGTATTTT. Translating it yields CASSQEHVGQLTDTQYF.

This rearrangement joins TRBV5-1 to TRBJ2-7; TRBD2 aligns across 12 bases. CDR3 length: 15 residues. Germline trimming cut 3 bases from V and 2 bases from J; bases unmatched to any gene: 3. Germline CDR1 SGHRS, CDR2 YFSETQ. CDR3 residues: CASSSWTSGTYEQYF. Written as DNA, the CDR3 is TGCGCCAGCAGCTCGTGGACTAGCGGGACCTACGAGCAGTACTTC.

This chain links TRBV5-1 with TRBJ2-7; 7 bases are a match to TRBD1. CDR1 and CDR2 (germline): SGHRS, YFSETQ. The CDR3 covers 14 residues. J was trimmed by 5 bases and V by 3 bases; bases with no gene match: 8. The chain's CDR3 is CASSSETGIHEQYF. DNA for the CDR3: TGCGCCAGCAGCTCGGAGACAGGGATCCACGAGCAGTACTTC. Based on the CDR3 plus reference TRBV5-1 and TRBJ2-7, the full variable domain is KAGVTQTPRYLIKTRGQQVTLSCSPISGHRSVSWYQQTPGQGLQFLFEYFSETQRNKGNFPGRFSGRQFSNSRSEMNVSTLELGDSALYLCASSSETGIHEQYFGPGTRLTVT.

V usage is TRBV20-1 and J usage is TRBJ2-2; maybe TRBD1 (5 bases). This CDR3 is built from 14 residues. V lost 6 bases, J lost 1 base, and 12 bases lay in between. Per the germline V gene, CDR1 is DFQATT and CDR2 is SNEGSKA (reference sequence). Written as DNA, the CDR3 is TGCAGTGCCACTGACAGACTGAACACCGGGGAGCTGTTTTTT. Translation: CSATDRLNTGELFF.

This clonotype came up a few times. This sequence joins TRBV20-1 and TRBJ2-1; 12 nucleotides align to TRBD2. Germline-derived CDR1 and CDR2 are DFQATT and SNEGSKA (reference sequence). The CDR3 totals 16 residues. Trimming removed 8 bases from V and 0 bases from J; junction bases left unmatched: 8. The chain's CDR3 is CSYGLAGRSSYNEQFF. The CDR3 DNA reads as TGCAGTTACGGACTAGCGGGACGGAGCTCCTACAATGAGCAGTTCTTC.

The rearrangement links TRBV27 to TRBJ2-7; D is unclear. The CDR3 length is 13 residues. Looked up from germline, CDR1 is MNHEY and CDR2 is SMNVEV (reference sequence). V was clipped by 6 bases and J by 5 bases, with 14 bases between them. The CDR3 region has the DNA TGTGCCAGCAGACCTCACTTCCGGGACGAGCAGTACTTC. Translated, it gives CASRPHFRDEQYF.

Ten or more counts support this clonotype. This rearrangement joins TRBV20-1 to TRBJ2-7; 9 nucleotides line up with TRBD2. The CDR3 covers 15 residues. Unmatched junction bases numbered 5, after V lost 1 base and J lost 1 base. Germline CDR1 DFQATT, CDR2 SNEGSKA (reference sequence). The CDR3 DNA reads as TGCAGTGCTAGAGGGGGCGGGAGGGATTCCTACGAGCAGTACTTC. It encodes CSARGGGRDSYEQYF.

This clonotype has just a few counts. The chain is built from TRBV6-1 and TRBJ2-7; possible D gene TRBD2, 6 bases. Trimming took 3 bases from V and 6 from J, leaving 18 bases between them. Germline V gene sequence: CDR1 MNHNS, CDR2 SASEGT. This CDR3 is built from 15 residues. The DNA for the CDR3 is TGTGCCAGCAGTGACCGGAGTACTAGCACGAGCGAGCAGTACTTC. Encoded protein: CASSDRSTSTSEQYF.

In its sample, this clonotype was seen a few times. The chain uses TRBV12-3 or TRBV12-4 and TRBJ2-3; D not resolved. The CDR3 sequence is 14 residues long. V was pared by 5 bases and J by 4 bases, with 13 bases between. Written as DNA, the CDR3 is TGTGCCAGCAGTCCAGGCGGCAGCCCAGATACGCAGTATTTT. Its translation: CASSPGGSPDTQYF.

This clonotype appeared a few times. The chain employs TRBV7-9 and TRBJ1-2, with TRBD1 identical over 8 bases. The CDR3 totals 13 residues. V lost 3 bases to trimming and J lost 6 bases; unmatched junction nucleotides: 3. Germline V gene sequence: CDR1 SEHNR, CDR2 FQNEAQ (reference sequence). CDR3 nucleotide sequence: TGTGCCAGCAGCTTTACAGGGGGTAATGGCTACACCTTC. It translates to CASSFTGGNGYTF.

This chain links TRBV7-8 with TRBJ2-2, with 8 bases aligning to TRBD2. With V trimmed by 1 base and J by 4 bases, 14 bases remained unmatched. The CDR3 loop spans 19 amino acids. Germline CDR1 is SGHVS and CDR2 is FQNEAQ. As DNA, the CDR3 is TGTGCCAGCAGCTTAGTGTCTTCCGGACTAGCATATACCACCGGGGAGCTGTTTTTT. Translating gives CASSLVSSGLAYTTGELFF.

The chain is built from TRBV7-8 and TRBJ2-7; D is unresolved. CDR3 size: 15 residues. Trimming took 5 bases from V and 2 from J, leaving 16 bases between them. CDR1 SGHVS and CDR2 FQNEAQ come from the germline V gene. The CDR3 spells CASSPGDSSTYEQYF. In DNA form, the CDR3 reads TGTGCCAGCAGCCCCGGAGATTCATCAACCTACGAGCAGTACTTC.

This clonotype turned up a few times. This chain connects TRBV11-2 to TRBJ2-3; 13 bases agree with TRBD2. V lost 5 bases to trimming and J lost 2 bases; unmatched junction nucleotides: 19. Per germline, CDR1 SGHAT and CDR2 FQNNGV. This CDR3 is 21 amino acids long. CDR3 DNA: TGTGCCAGCAGCGAAATTAATAGGACTAGCGGGAGTAACCTCTTCACAGATACGCAGTATTTT. Its translation is CASSEINRTSGSNLFTDTQYF. Full variable domain (outside the CDR3, taken from reference TRBV11-2 and TRBJ2-3): EAGVAQSPRYKIIEKRQSVAFWCNPISGHATLYWYQQILGQGPKLLIQFQNNGVVDDSQLPKDRFSAERLKGVDSTLKIQPAKLEDSAVYLCASSEINRTSGSNLFTDTQYFGPGTRLTVL.